This T cell receptor beta chain comes out of a study of response to subunit inactivated influenza vaccine. Regarding the study as a whole: Every seasonal influenza vaccination brings in few new T cells, the authors suggested.

In this sample, this clonotype turned up a few times. Its antigen is undetermined. The CDR3 is 13 amino acids. Trimming left V 1 base short and J 6 bases short, with 8 bases between. The germline CDR1 and CDR2 sequences are LGHNA and YNFKEQ. TCRdb re-called the RT-PCR reads through MiXCR, storing one row per CDR3 protein. The sample includes 700,000 to 800,000 distinct CDR3 sequences, around a sixth of them seen just once. The sample was PBMCs from blood, taken around 5 days after vaccination. The sequence was obtained from a man in his fifties who received an inactivated influenza vaccine. The genes are TRBV4-2 and TRBJ2-3, with D perhaps given as TRBD1 or TRBD2 (6 bases each). The CDR3 sequence is CASSQVGGDTQYF. As DNA, the CDR3 is TGTGCCAGCAGCCAAGTAGGGGGGGATACGCAGTATTTT.